The T cell receptor beta chain described here comes from a study of shared clonotypes between healthy human individuals. Study-wide results and limits: Memory subsets generally showed smaller estimated richness than naive subsets did.

TCRdb's table, derived via immunoSEQ multiplex PCR, lists solely in-frame clones and lacks some. The repertoire consists of roughly 410,000 clones, with 90% to 97% occurring once and the leading ten covering approximately 0.32%. This CDR3 has 14 amino acids. CDR1 and CDR2 from the germline V gene are KGHSH and LQKENI. V was cut by 2 bases and J by 4 bases, with 11 bases left in between. Remarks on this clone: The antigen is unknown.

The clonotype originates from a man under 40 in good health. This chain connects TRBV18 to TRBJ1-1; no reliable D call. Material for sequencing was memory CD8+ T cells sorted from blood. Regarding subset: CD45RO+ cells pooled with CCR7-negative TemRA cells. The CDR3 nucleotides read TGTGCCAGCTCACCAACCACGGGAGGCACTGAAGCTTTCTTT. Protein sequence: CASSPTTGGTEAFF. The variable domain in full, with the rest retrieved from reference TRBV18 and TRBJ1-1, is NAGVMQNPRHLVRRRGQEARLRCSPMKGHSHVYWYRQLPEEGLKFMVYLQKENIIDESGMPKERFSAEFPKEGPSILRIQQVVRGDSAAYFCASSPTTGGTEAFFGQGTRLTVV.